The following is a TCR beta chain sequence with its context. The sample belongs to a study of T cell responses to AZD1222 COVID-19 vaccine. Here immunoSEQ multiplex PCR was the method, and the copy in TCRdb shows in-frame clones only, minus some. This table holds 200,000 or so clones, about 90% found once. The CDR3 has 14 residues. The V end lost 3 bases, the J end lost 1 base, and 6 bases lay between the germline ends. From germline, CDR1 is MGHDK and CDR2 SYGVNS. This chain uses TRBV25-1 with TRBJ2-2; D unclear. The TCR was taken from an adult in good health. Sequences were derived from peripheral blood, sampled on day 0 of AZD1222 vaccination. The CDR3 nucleotides are TGTGCCAGCAGTGAGAGACTGAACACCGGGGAGCTGTTTTTT. It is translated as CASSERLNTGELFF.